The 8 T cell receptor beta chains presented below share a single source sample, sequenced in a study of neoadjuvant anti-PD-1 for oral cavity cancer. TCRdb keeps only in-frame clones here, not all; method: immunoSEQ multiplex PCR. The table records 14,000 to 15,000 clones, about 67% of them present only once. The starting material was PBMCs, obtained before nivolumab (anti-PD-1) treatment. Receptors originate from a person between 40 and 80 years old with oral cavity squamous cell carcinoma.

CDR3: CASKGGPSGNTIYF. CDR3 sequence (DNA): TGTGCCAGCAAGGGAGGGCCCTCTGGAAACACCATATATTTT. This chain links TRBV27 with TRBJ1-3, with D hard to call. Germline CDR1 and CDR2: MNHEY and SMNVEV (reference sequence). The CDR3 runs to 14 residues. Trimming left V 7 bases short and J 0 bases short, with 10 bases between.

This clone was observed once. The V call is TRBV5-1, the J call TRBJ2-3; possibly TRBD2 for D (6 bases). The germline V and J ends were trimmed by 1 base and 2 bases, with 14 bases remaining between them. CDR3 size: 16 residues. Germline lookup yields CDR1 SGHRS and CDR2 YFSETQ. The CDR3 sequence is CASSLSERVPTDTQYF. CDR3 sequence (DNA): TGCGCCAGCAGCTTGAGTGAGCGGGTTCCCACAGATACGCAGTATTTT.

This clone was seen a few times. J is TRBJ1-1 and V is TRBV11-2; D unclear. The V end was cut by 0 bases, the J end by 0 bases, with 8 bases between. This CDR3 region has 15 residues. Germline CDR1 and CDR2: SGHAT and FQNNGV. CDR3 nucleotides: TGTGCCAGCAGCTTAGAACCGGGAATGAACACTGAAGCTTTCTTT. Translating it yields CASSLEPGMNTEAFF.

The rearrangement joins TRBV28 to TRBJ1-4; possibly TRBD1 for D (6 bases). The V end was cut by 3 bases, the J end by 5 bases, with 10 bases between. Germline V CDR1 and CDR2: MDHEN, SYDVKM. The CDR3 is 14 amino acids. CDR3 in amino acids: CASSFLQGNEKLFF. CDR3 DNA sequence: TGTGCCAGCAGTTTTTTACAGGGCAATGAAAAACTGTTTTTT.

The J gene is TRBJ2-1, the V gene TRBV6-1; 7 bases fit TRBD1. Germline trimming cut 8 bases from V and 2 bases from J; bases unmatched to any gene: 9. Germline CDR1 reads MNHNS; CDR2 reads SASEGT. The CDR3 totals 15 residues. The DNA of the CDR3 is TGTGCCAGCCGATCCGAGACAGGGCCCTACAATGAGCAGTTCTTC. This translates into CASRSETGPYNEQFF.

This chain joins TRBV6-1 and TRBJ2-1, with a tentative D call TRBD1 (5 bases). With 7 bases removed from V and 10 bases from J, the gap between germline ends came to 17 bases. This CDR3 comprises 13 residues. Germline V gives CDR1 MNHNS, CDR2 SASEGT. As DNA, the CDR3 is TGTGCCAGCATCCAGCGACTGTCAGGGGAGCAGTTCTTC. The encoded protein is CASIQRLSGEQFF.

The gene calls are TRBV30 and TRBJ2-7; tentatively, D is TRBD1 (6 bases). Germline CDR1 and CDR2: GTSNPN and SVGIG (reference sequence). V gave up 0 bases and J gave up 1 base, with 10 bases separating them. The CDR3 is 14 amino acids. CDR3 in amino acids: CAWSVRGLSYEQYF. The CDR3 DNA follows: TGTGCCTGGAGTGTCAGGGGTTTATCCTACGAGCAGTACTTC.

This chain connects TRBV16 to TRBJ1-2; D perhaps matches TRBD1 (5 bases). CDR1 and CDR2 from the germline V gene are KGHSY and FQNENV. Trimming took 0 bases from V and 2 from J, leaving 10 bases between them. The CDR3 sequence is 15 residues long. The CDR3 bases are TGTGCCAGCAGCCAATCACCAGGGTCGAACTATGGCTACACCTTC. Protein: CASSQSPGSNYGYTF. The complete variable domain, with remaining parts taken from reference TRBV16 and TRBJ1-2, reads GEEVAQTPKHLVRGEGQKAKLYCAPIKGHSYVFWYQQVLKNEFKFLISFQNENVFDETGMPKERFSAKCLPNSPCSLEIQATKLEDSAVYFCASSQSPGSNYGYTFGSGTRLTVV.